The T cell receptor (beta chain) under discussion was sequenced for a study of PD-L1 blockade in urothelial cancer. The number of samples from each patient was between 1 and 8, taken pretreatment and on-treatment. TCRdb's copy holds only in-frame clones and misses some; the assay was immunoSEQ multiplex PCR. The sample has some 100,000 clones, around 93% seen once. Study outcomes and limitations: Durable benefit accompanied greater 3-week expansion of tumor-associated blood clones.

V was clipped by 6 bases and J by 0 bases, with 14 bases between them. Germline-derived CDR1 and CDR2 are SNHLY and FYNNEI. CDR3 length: 15 residues. This clone was seen a few times. Its antigen remains unidentified. This receptor was obtained from an elderly woman with urothelial cancer. The gene calls are TRBV2 and TRBJ1-1; weak D call: TRBD1 (6 bases). The specimen was PBMCs, collected around atezolizumab (anti-PD-L1) treatment. CDR3 bases: TGTGCCAGCAGGGGAACAGGGATTCTGAACACTGAAGCTTTCTTT. Protein: CASRGTGILNTEAFF.